This TCR beta chain was identified during a study of T-cell reconstitution after alpha-beta-depleted transplantation in children. CDR1 and CDR2 (germline): SGDLS, YYNGEE. The V end was cut by 3 bases, the J end by 3 bases, with 14 bases between. The length of the CDR3 is 15 residues. It was with unique molecular identifiers that the TCRbeta library was prepared. TCRdb used MiXCR to reprocess the PCR reads, holding one entry per CDR3 protein. The sample shows 700,000 to 950,000 distinct CDR3 sequences, 15% to 20% of them seen only once. This clonotype was counted only a few times. Sequencing was performed on PBMCs, mostly from graft donor cells, taken 360 days after TCRalphabeta/CD19-depleted stem cell transplant. The genes are TRBV9 and TRBJ2-3, with D perhaps matching TRBD1 or TRBD2 (5 bases each). The receptor comes from a male patient younger than 18 who had a stem cell transplant for acute lymphoblastic leukemia, so the T cells may come from the graft donor. CDR3 loop: CASSAEVWGTDTQYF. The CDR3 nucleotides are TGTGCCAGCAGCGCTGAAGTCTGGGGGACAGATACGCAGTATTTT. Filled out from reference TRBV9 and TRBJ2-3, the complete variable domain reads DSGVTQTPKHLITATGQRVTLRCSPRSGDLSVYWYQQSLDQGLQFLIQYYNGEERAKGNILERFSAQQFPDLHSELNLSSLELGDSALYFCASSAEVWGTDTQYFGPGTRLTVL.